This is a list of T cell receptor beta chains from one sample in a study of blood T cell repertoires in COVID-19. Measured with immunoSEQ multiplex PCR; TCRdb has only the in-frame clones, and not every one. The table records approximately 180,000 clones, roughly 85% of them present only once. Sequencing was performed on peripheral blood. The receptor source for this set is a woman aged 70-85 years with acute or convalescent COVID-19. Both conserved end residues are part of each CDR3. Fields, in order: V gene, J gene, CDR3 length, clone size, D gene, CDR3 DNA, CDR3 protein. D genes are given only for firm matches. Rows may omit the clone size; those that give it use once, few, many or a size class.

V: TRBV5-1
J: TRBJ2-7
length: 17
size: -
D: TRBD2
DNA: TGCGCCAGCAGCTCTGACTCGACTAGCGGGAGGCGGTACGAGCAGTACTTC
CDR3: CASSSDSTSGRRYEQYF

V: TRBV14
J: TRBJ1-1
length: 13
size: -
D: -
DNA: TGTGCCAGCAGCCAAGACTTTGGGGAGGAAGCTTTCTTT
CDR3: CASSQDFGEEAFF

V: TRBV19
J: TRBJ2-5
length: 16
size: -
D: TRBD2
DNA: TGTGCCAGTAGTGGCGGGAGCGGGGGGTACCAAGAGACCCAGTACTTC
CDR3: CASSGGSGGYQETQYF

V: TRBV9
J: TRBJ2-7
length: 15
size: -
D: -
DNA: TGTGCCAGCAGCGTGGGGAGAGGGAGCTCCTACGAGCAGTACTTC
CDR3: CASSVGRGSSYEQYF

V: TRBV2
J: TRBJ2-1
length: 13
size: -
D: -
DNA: TGTGTTTTGGGGGGGTCTCAGGGGTATGAGCAGTTCTTC
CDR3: CVLGGSQGYEQFF

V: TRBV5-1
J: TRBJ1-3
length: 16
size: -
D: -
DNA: TGCGCCAGCAGCGTTGCCGGGGGGGCGTCAGGAAACACCATATATTTT
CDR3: CASSVAGGASGNTIYF

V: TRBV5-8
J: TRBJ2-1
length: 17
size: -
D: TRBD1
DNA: TGTGCCAGCAGCTTGGTAACAGGGGTACTGACGCACAATGAGCAGTTCTTC
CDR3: CASSLVTGVLTHNEQFF

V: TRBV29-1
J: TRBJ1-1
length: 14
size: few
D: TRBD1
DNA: TGCAGCGTTGGAAGGGACAGGGATTACACTGAAGCTTTCTTT
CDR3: CSVGRDRDYTEAFF

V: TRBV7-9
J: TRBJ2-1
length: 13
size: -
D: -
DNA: TGTGCCAGCAGCTTAGGACCCGGAGGGGAGCAGTTCTTC
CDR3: CASSLGPGGEQFF

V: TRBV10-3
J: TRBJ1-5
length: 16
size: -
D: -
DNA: TGTGCCATCAGTGAGTCGAAGCTCCGGGTTGACCAGCCCCAGCATTTT
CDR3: CAISESKLRVDQPQHF

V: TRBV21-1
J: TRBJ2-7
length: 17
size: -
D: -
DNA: TGTGCCAGCAGCAAAGCGCGCCCCTCCGGGAAAGGGTACGAGCAGTACTTC
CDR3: CASSKARPSGKGYEQYF

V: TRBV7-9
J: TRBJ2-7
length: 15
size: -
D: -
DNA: TGTGCCAGCAGTCTCGCGGGGACGAACTCCTACGAGCAGTACTTC
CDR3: CASSLAGTNSYEQYF

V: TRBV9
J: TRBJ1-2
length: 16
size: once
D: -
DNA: TGTGCCAGCAGCGTAAGTGGGGGCTCGCTATACTATGGCTACACCTTC
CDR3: CASSVSGGSLYYGYTF

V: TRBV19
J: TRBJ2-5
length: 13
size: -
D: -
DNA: TGTGCCAGGGGACTTCCCAAACAAGAGACCCAGTACTTC
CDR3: CARGLPKQETQYF

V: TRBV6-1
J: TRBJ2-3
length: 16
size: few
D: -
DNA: TGTGCCAGCAGTGACTTTGCTGAGGTAGGCACAGATACGCAGTATTTT
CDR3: CASSDFAEVGTDTQYF

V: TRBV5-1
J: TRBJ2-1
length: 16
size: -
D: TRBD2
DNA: TGCGCCAGCAGCTTGGGGGTGGGGCTAGCGGACAATGAGCAGTTCTTC
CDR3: CASSLGVGLADNEQFF

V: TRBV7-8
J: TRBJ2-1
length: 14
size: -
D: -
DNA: TGTGCCAGCAGCCCAACTTCGGGGGACCATGAGCAGTTCTTC
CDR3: CASSPTSGDHEQFF

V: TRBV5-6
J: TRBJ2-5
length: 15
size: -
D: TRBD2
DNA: TGTGCCAGCAGCTCGAGACTAGCAACTTTGGAGACCCAGTACTTC
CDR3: CASSSRLATLETQYF